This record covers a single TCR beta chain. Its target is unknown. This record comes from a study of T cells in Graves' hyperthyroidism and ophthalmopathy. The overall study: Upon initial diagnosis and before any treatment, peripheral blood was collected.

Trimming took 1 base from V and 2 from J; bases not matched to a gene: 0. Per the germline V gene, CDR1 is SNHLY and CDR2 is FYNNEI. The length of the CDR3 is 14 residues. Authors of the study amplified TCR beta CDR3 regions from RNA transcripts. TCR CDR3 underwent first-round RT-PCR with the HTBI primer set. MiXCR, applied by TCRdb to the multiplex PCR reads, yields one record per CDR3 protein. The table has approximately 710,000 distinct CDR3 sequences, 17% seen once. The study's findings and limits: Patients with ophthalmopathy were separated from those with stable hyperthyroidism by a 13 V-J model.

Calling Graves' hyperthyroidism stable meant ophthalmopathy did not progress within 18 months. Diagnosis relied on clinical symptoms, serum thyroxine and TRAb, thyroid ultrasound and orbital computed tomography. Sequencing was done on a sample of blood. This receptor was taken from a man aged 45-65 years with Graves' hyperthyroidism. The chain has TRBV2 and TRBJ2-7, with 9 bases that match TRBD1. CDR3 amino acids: CASSEDRGPYEQYF. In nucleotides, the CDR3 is TGTGCCAGCAGTGAAGACAGGGGGCCCTACGAGCAGTACTTC.